This T cell receptor beta chain originates from a study of cytomegalovirus exposure and HLA in healthy donors. Primers: 60 Vbeta forward and 13 Jbeta reverse. The table came from immunoSEQ multiplex PCR; TCRdb's copy has only in-frame clones and leaves some out. The sample shows more than 90,000 clones, around 80% of them seen only once. In this sample, this clone turned up once. The clonotype comes from a woman aged 55 to 70 in good health and CMV-seronegative. Material: PBMCs.

The CDR3: CASSLPGQGRQYF. The CDR3 DNA follows: TGTGCCAGCAGCTTACCGGGACAGGGGAGACAGTACTTC. The chain carries TRBV7-9 and TRBJ2-7; the match to TRBD1 covers 10 bases. In germline, CDR1 is SEHNR, CDR2 FQNEAQ (reference sequence). V trimming: 2 bases; J trimming: 10 bases; junction bases outside the gene matches: 5. The CDR3 is 13 amino acids.